This TCR beta chain came from a study of T cells in women clearing cervical HPV infection. Whole-study context: Blood came at first lesion visit for cases, post-clearance for controls. With HLA typing for only a few women, HLA confounding remains possible. Study findings and constraints: Repertoire richness, not evenness, was significantly elevated in CIN3+ cases versus controls.

Genomic DNA, averaging approximately 1,100 ng per sample, yielded TCR beta CDR3 via immunoSEQ. TCRdb keeps only in-frame clones here, not all; method: immunoSEQ multiplex PCR. This sample carries tens of thousands of clones, with more than 7% going to the ten biggest clones. A remark on this clone: What it binds is unknown. The read finishes 3 residues shy of the CDR3 end, and the germline J gene is used to complete it.

Deletions cut 1 base from V and 0 bases from J, with 7 bases between. The CDR3 runs 14 residues. The receptor was isolated from a woman between 18 and 75 years old with a cervical HPV16 infection that either progressed to CIN3+ or cleared (not recorded which). The sequencing input was blood buffy coat. The rearrangement uses TRBV12-3 or TRBV12-4 and TRBJ2-7, with D tentatively TRBD2 (5 bases). CDR3 DNA, as far as it was read: TGTGCCAGCAGTTTAGGACGGGGCTCCTACGAG. Translation: CASSLGRGSYE. In full, the CDR3 is CASSLGRGSYEQYF.